These 27 T cell receptor beta chains were all obtained from the same sample, sequenced in a study of Graves' ophthalmopathy and Graves' hyperthyroidism. The authors amplified TCR beta CDR3 regions, and they did so from RNA transcripts for repertoire sequencing. A first-round RT-PCR used HTBI primers, followed by a second-round multiplex PCR. TCRdb called the multiplex PCR reads again in MiXCR, with one record for every CDR3 protein. The sample has 400,000 or so distinct CDR3 sequences; roughly 15% are singletons. Sequenced: peripheral blood. Every receptor here comes from an adult woman with stable Graves' hyperthyroidism.

The chain couples TRBV6-2 or TRBV6-3 to TRBJ2-7; 10 bases line up with TRBD2. Germline V gives CDR1 MNHEY, CDR2 SVGEGT. The CDR3 length is 15 residues. V shed 4 bases, J shed 7 bases, and the junction held 10 bases outside the gene matches. The CDR3 DNA sequence: TGTGCCAGCAGTTTAGGACTAGCGGCCAAAGAAGAGCAGTACTTC. It yields the protein CASSLGLAAKEEQYF.

This clonotype was picked up many times. This rearrangement joins TRBV19 to TRBJ1-1; D gene ambiguous. Germline assignment: CDR1 LNHDA and CDR2 SQIVND (reference sequence). CDR3 length: 18 amino acids. Trimming stripped 0 bases from V and 0 bases from J, with 17 bases between. CDR3 residues: CASSIEPPGGPMNTEAFF. The CDR3 nucleotides are TGTGCCAGTAGTATAGAGCCACCCGGTGGACCGATGAACACTGAAGCTTTCTTT.

There are many counts of this clonotype. V usage is TRBV2 and J usage is TRBJ2-7; D may be TRBD2 (5 bases). CDR1 SNHLY and CDR2 FYNNEI come from the germline V gene. V was trimmed by 4 bases and J by 5 bases, leaving 9 bases between them. This CDR3 has 12 amino acids. CDR3 region: CASSAGLDEQYF. In DNA form, the CDR3 reads TGTGCCAGCAGTGCTGGACTGGACGAGCAGTACTTC.

The genes are TRBV9 and TRBJ1-3, with D unclear. V lost 0 bases to trimming and J lost 2 bases, with 12 bases between them. CDR3 length: 16 residues. From germline, CDR1 is SGDLS and CDR2 YYNGEE. In DNA form, the CDR3 reads TGTGCCAGCAGCGTAGCGCTGGGTTCGGCTGGAAACACCATATATTTT. Translated: CASSVALGSAGNTIYF.

In its sample, this clonotype was seen many times. The V gene is TRBV9, the J gene TRBJ2-5; TRBD1 might be the D (6 bases). This CDR3 has 15 residues. CDR1 SGDLS and CDR2 YYNGEE come from the germline V gene. V lost 4 bases to trimming and J lost 0 bases, with 13 bases between them. In nucleotides, the CDR3 is TGTGCCAGCAGCCCCCGAGAGGGGGACCAAGAGACCCAGTACTTC. This gives the protein CASSPREGDQETQYF.

This clonotype was found many times. The V gene is TRBV20-1, the J gene TRBJ2-5; 8 nucleotides agree with TRBD1. Looked up from germline, CDR1 is DFQATT and CDR2 is SNEGSKA (reference sequence). The junction had 4 bases not matched to a gene; V was cut back by 5 bases and J by 5 bases. The CDR3 sequence is 12 residues long. The CDR3 spells CSAWTGTETQYF. CDR3 sequence (DNA): TGCAGTGCTTGGACAGGGACGGAGACCCAGTACTTC.

This clonotype occurred many times. This sequence joins TRBV18 and TRBJ2-7; D perhaps matches TRBD1 (5 bases). Between the trimmed V and J ends, which lost 2 bases and 3 bases, there was a span of 8 bases. In germline, CDR1 is KGHSH, CDR2 LQKENI. The CDR3 covers 13 residues. The CDR3 sequence: CASSPGQDYEQYF. The CDR3 DNA is TGTGCCAGCTCACCAGGACAAGACTACGAGCAGTACTTC. Together with reference TRBV18 and TRBJ2-7, the CDR3 gives the full variable domain: NAGVMQNPRHLVRRRGQEARLRCSPMKGHSHVYWYRQLPEEGLKFMVYLQKENIIDESGMPKERFSAEFPKEGPSILRIQQVVRGDSAAYFCASSPGQDYEQYFGPGTRLTVT.

The chain recombines TRBV18 with TRBJ2-7; no reliable D call. The CDR3 contains 14 residues. The ends were cut back, 2 bases at V and 1 base at J, with 9 bases in the middle. Per the germline V gene, CDR1 is KGHSH and CDR2 is LQKENI. The CDR3 DNA follows: TGTGCCAGCTCACCAACCATGGATTCCTACGAGCAGTACTTC. Its translation: CASSPTMDSYEQYF.

This clonotype was counted ten times or more. The genes are TRBV7-2 and TRBJ2-5, with 14 bases matching TRBD2. The V segment lost 3 bases and the J segment 4 bases; nucleotides outside the gene matches: 1. Germline-derived CDR1 and CDR2 are SGHTA and FQGNSA. The CDR3 extends over 15 amino acids. CDR3 DNA sequence: TGTGCCAGCAGCTTTGGGACTAGCGGGGGAGAGACCCAGTACTTC. The encoded protein is CASSFGTSGGETQYF.

This rearrangement joins TRBV29-1 to TRBJ2-7; D is perhaps TRBD2 (6 bases). With 4 bases removed from V and 1 base from J, the gap between germline ends came to 8 bases. Looked up from germline, CDR1 is SQVTM and CDR2 is ANQGSEA. The CDR3 runs 12 residues. The CDR3 DNA sequence: TGCAGCGTTGGCGGGGCATCCTACGAGCAGTACTTC. The encoded protein is CSVGGASYEQYF.

This clonotype was seen a handful of times. The chain carries TRBV4-1 and TRBJ2-7, with 7 bases aligning to TRBD2. Per germline, CDR1 MGHRA and CDR2 YSYEKL. Trimming at V came to 0 bases and at J to 2 bases, leaving 7 bases not matched to a gene. The CDR3 has 16 amino acids. The CDR3 loop reads CASSQDVASGTYEQYF. In nucleotides, the CDR3 is TGCGCCAGCAGCCAAGATGTGGCTAGCGGCACCTACGAGCAGTACTTC.

In its sample, this clonotype was seen many times. The chain combines TRBV7-6 with TRBJ2-7, with 9 bases identical to TRBD2. Germline V gene data show CDR1 as SGHVS and CDR2 as FNYEAQ. The CDR3 covers 13 residues. V was clipped by 4 bases and J by 5 bases; unmatched bases: 3. The CDR3 bases are TGTGCCAGCAGCTCCGGGACTAGCCACGAGCAGTACTTC. Translating gives CASSSGTSHEQYF.

The chain carries TRBV15 and TRBJ2-2; D call uncertain. V lost 1 base to trimming and J lost 0 bases, with 12 bases between them. This CDR3 region has 17 residues. Germline lookup yields CDR1 LNHNV and CDR2 YYDKDF (reference sequence). The CDR3 DNA reads as TGTGCCACCAGCAGAGCATCAGGTGCTTCGAACACCGGGGAGCTGTTTTTT. It encodes CATSRASGASNTGELFF.

This clonotype was observed at least ten times. This chain uses TRBV6-5 with TRBJ2-7; 14 bases are shared with TRBD2. V was pared by 0 bases and J by 3 bases, with 1 base of the junction left unmatched. From germline, CDR1 is MNHEY and CDR2 SVGAGI. The CDR3 is made up of 16 amino acids. DNA of the CDR3: TGTGCCAGCAGTTACTCCGGGACTAGCGGGGGCTACGAGCAGTACTTC. It encodes CASSYSGTSGGYEQYF.

The table lists this clonotype with many counts. This sequence joins TRBV12-3 or TRBV12-4 and TRBJ2-7, with 7 bases that match TRBD1. V lost 5 bases and J lost 2; bases outside the gene matches: 6. The CDR3 loop spans 14 amino acids. CDR3 nucleotide sequence: TGTGCCAGCAGTCGATCAGGGGGTCCCTACGAGCAGTACTTC. It yields the protein CASSRSGGPYEQYF.

This clonotype came up many times. This rearrangement joins TRBV6-5 to TRBJ1-1; D gene unclear. V was pared by 4 bases and J by 4 bases, with 13 bases between. The CDR3 extends over 14 amino acids. Looked up from germline, CDR1 is MNHEY and CDR2 is SVGAGI. CDR3 amino acids: CASSSSRWGTEAFF. As DNA, the CDR3 is TGTGCCAGCAGTTCCTCCCGGTGGGGCACTGAAGCTTTCTTT.

At least ten counts were recorded for this clonotype. V usage is TRBV12-3 or TRBV12-4 and J usage is TRBJ2-7; D unresolved. This CDR3 is built from 14 residues. Trimming took 5 bases from V and 5 from J, leaving 16 bases between them. CDR3 bases: TGTGCCAGCAGTCGTAGAAATCCTGCGGACGAGCAGTACTTC. Translated: CASSRRNPADEQYF.

This clonotype was counted at least ten times. The chain joins TRBV12-3 or TRBV12-4 to TRBJ2-2; 14 positions match TRBD2. The CDR3 spans 17 residues. V trimming: 7 bases; J trimming: 1 base; junction bases outside the gene matches: 5. The CDR3 DNA sequence: TGTGCCAGCACCCGGGGACTAGCGGGAGTGAACACCGGGGAGCTGTTTTTT. Encoded protein: CASTRGLAGVNTGELFF.

This clonotype was recorded many times. The chain recombines TRBV12-3 or TRBV12-4 with TRBJ2-5; possibly TRBD2 for D (5 bases). This CDR3 is 13 amino acids long. Trimming shortened V by 5 bases and J by 4 bases, and 11 bases separated the two germline ends. In DNA, the CDR3 is TGTGCCAGCAGTCCCGTAGGGAGAGAGACCCAGTACTTC. Translating it yields CASSPVGRETQYF.

This clonotype was found many times. The rearrangement links TRBV7-2 to TRBJ1-2, with 9 bases aligning to TRBD1. V trimming: 5 bases; J trimming: 2 bases; junction bases outside the gene matches: 6. The germline V gene encodes CDR1 SGHTA and CDR2 FQGNSA. The CDR3 consists of 15 residues. The CDR3 nucleotides read TGTGCCAGCAGCCCGGACAGGGGACAGAACTATGGCTACACCTTC. Encoded protein: CASSPDRGQNYGYTF. The whole variable domain, remainder taken from reference TRBV7-2 and TRBJ1-2, is GAGVSQSPSNKVTEKGKDVELRCDPISGHTALYWYRQSLGQGLEFLIYFQGNSAPDKSGLPSDRFSAERTGGSVSTLTIQRTQQEDSAVYLCASSPDRGQNYGYTFGSGTRLTVV.

This clonotype occurred many times. The chain uses TRBV13 and TRBJ2-7; D gene ambiguous. Looked up from germline, CDR1 is PRHDT and CDR2 is FYEKMQ (reference sequence). The CDR3 covers 12 residues. V was clipped by 0 bases and J by 3 bases, with 3 bases between them. The CDR3 loop reads CASSLGDYEQYF. The CDR3 coding sequence is TGTGCCAGCAGCTTAGGGGACTACGAGCAGTACTTC.

Comments on this clonotype: The CDR3 does not close with the conserved phenylalanine or tryptophan, likely indicating a read error. The chain couples TRBV12-3 or TRBV12-4 to TRBJ2-7; D is uncertain. The length of the CDR3 is 11 residues. The CDR3 spells CASTGGYEQYY. The CDR3 nucleotides are TGTGCTTCTACTGGCGGCTACGAGCAGTACTAC.

Concerning this clonotype: A much more abundant neighbour one base away suggests this may be a read error. The rearrangement joins TRBV27 to TRBJ1-6; 7 nucleotides align to TRBD1. The CDR3 has 17 amino acids. Germline CDR1 is MNHEY and CDR2 is SMNVEV (reference sequence). CDR3 sequence reads: CASAGTALSSYNSPPHF. In DNA, the CDR3 is TGTGCCAGCGCAGGGACAGCTTTATCCTCCTATAATTCACCCCCCCACTTT.

This clonotype appeared many times. This chain links TRBV10-3 with TRBJ2-7, with 11 bases lining up with TRBD2. Germline V gives CDR1 ENHRY, CDR2 SYGVKD. CDR3 length: 11 amino acids. J was trimmed by 12 bases and V by 8 bases; bases with no gene match: 6. The CDR3 DNA follows: TGTGCCATCTCGACTAGCGGGAATCGGTACTTC. This codes for CAISTSGNRYF.

The rearrangement uses TRBV2 and TRBJ2-7, with 7 positions matching TRBD1. The trim removed 2 bases at V and 3 bases at J, leaving 4 bases unmatched. Germline CDR1 is SNHLY and CDR2 is FYNNEI. The CDR3 length is 14 residues. The CDR3 sequence is CASSETGVGYEQYF. CDR3 DNA sequence: TGTGCCAGCAGTGAAACAGGGGTGGGCTACGAGCAGTACTTC.

The rearrangement uses TRBV6-1 and TRBJ1-1; 9 bases agree with TRBD1. Trimming cost V 4 bases and J 7 bases; bases outside gene matches: 7. Germline values: CDR1 MNHNS, CDR2 SASEGT. The CDR3 totals 14 residues. CDR3 loop: CASSGMGQGVEAFF. The CDR3 nucleotides read TGTGCCAGCAGTGGAATGGGACAGGGCGTTGAAGCTTTCTTT.

The chain links TRBV5-4 to TRBJ1-1; 7 bases line up with TRBD1. Germline CDR1 is SGHNT and CDR2 is YYREEE (reference sequence). The CDR3 is 15 residues long. J was trimmed by 4 bases and V by 4 bases; bases with no gene match: 10. CDR3 sequence: CASSPPTTGITEAFF. CDR3 DNA: TGTGCCAGCAGCCCCCCAACGACAGGGATCACTGAAGCTTTCTTT.